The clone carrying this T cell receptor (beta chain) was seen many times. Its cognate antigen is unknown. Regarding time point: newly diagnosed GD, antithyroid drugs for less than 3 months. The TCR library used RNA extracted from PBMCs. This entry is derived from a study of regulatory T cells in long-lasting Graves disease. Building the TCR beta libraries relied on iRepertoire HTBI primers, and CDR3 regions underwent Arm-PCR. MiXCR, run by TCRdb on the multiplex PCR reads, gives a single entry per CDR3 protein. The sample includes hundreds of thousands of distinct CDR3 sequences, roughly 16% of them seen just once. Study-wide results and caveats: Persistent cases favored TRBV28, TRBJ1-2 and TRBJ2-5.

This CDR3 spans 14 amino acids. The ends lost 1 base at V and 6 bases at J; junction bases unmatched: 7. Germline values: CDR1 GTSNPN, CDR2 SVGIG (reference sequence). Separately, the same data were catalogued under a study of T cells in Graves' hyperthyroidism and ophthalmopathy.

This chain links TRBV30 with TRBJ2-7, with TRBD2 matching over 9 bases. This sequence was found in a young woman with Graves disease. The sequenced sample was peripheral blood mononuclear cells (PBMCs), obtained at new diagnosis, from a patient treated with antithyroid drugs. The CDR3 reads CAWSDPSGIPEQYF. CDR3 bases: TGTGCCTGGAGTGATCCTAGCGGGATACCCGAGCAGTACTTC.